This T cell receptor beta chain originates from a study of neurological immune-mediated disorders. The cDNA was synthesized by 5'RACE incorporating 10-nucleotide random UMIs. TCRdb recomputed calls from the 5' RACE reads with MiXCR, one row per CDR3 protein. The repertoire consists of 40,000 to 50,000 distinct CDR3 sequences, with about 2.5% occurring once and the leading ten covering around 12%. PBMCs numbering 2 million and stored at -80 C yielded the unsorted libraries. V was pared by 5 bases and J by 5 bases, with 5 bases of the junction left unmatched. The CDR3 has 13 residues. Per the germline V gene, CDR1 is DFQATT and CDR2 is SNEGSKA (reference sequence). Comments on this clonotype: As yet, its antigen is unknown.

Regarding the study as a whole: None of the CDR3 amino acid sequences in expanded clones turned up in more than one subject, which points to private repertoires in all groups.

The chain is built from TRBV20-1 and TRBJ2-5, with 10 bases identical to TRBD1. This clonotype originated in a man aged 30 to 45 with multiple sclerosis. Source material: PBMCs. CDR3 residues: CSAGGQGEETQYF. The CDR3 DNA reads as TGCAGTGCTGGCGGACAGGGGGAGGAGACCCAGTACTTC.